This T cell receptor beta chain is from a study of blood T cells in healthy people across ages. The CDR3 has 16 residues. The use of a sample-barcoded 5' primer and a J-beta primer mix characterized a second PCR of 7 to 11 cycles. TCRdb analysed the 5' RACE reads with MiXCR anew, one entry per CDR3 protein. The sample holds 700,000 or so distinct CDR3 sequences, about 43% seen once. The table lists this clonotype with a few counts. Sequences were obtained from blood. The rearrangement links TRBV21-1 to TRBJ2-2; the D call TRBD1 from the table was never checked on the DNA. TRBV21-1 is a known pseudogene. The sequence was collected from a man at least 80 years old in good health. The CDR3 nucleotides are TGTGCCAGCAGCTCCCCAGGAAGGGGGCACACCGGGGAGCTGTTTTTT. Protein product: CASSSPGRGHTGELFF.